One sample yielded the 7 T cell receptor beta chains listed below, sequenced in a study of shared clonotypes between healthy human individuals. Only in-frame clones appear in the TCRdb table, and some are missing; sequencing was by immunoSEQ multiplex PCR. The sample consists of hundreds of thousands of clones, 90% to 97% of them appearing once. Sequenced: naive CD4+ T cells sorted from blood. Subset in this sample: CD45RA+ positively selected. The receptors originated from a woman in her twenties or thirties in good health.

In regard to this clone: The sample contains more than one DNA sequence encoding this CDR3. The V call is TRBV6-5, the J call TRBJ2-5; D unclear. Germline-derived CDR1 and CDR2 are MNHEY and SVGAGI. V lost 0 bases and J 1 base, leaving 6 bases between the germline ends. This CDR3 spans 14 amino acids. CDR3 region: CASSYSFTQETQYF. The CDR3 bases are TGTGCCAGCAGTTACTCTTTTACCCAAGAGACCCAGTACTTC.

The rearrangement uses TRBV7-3 and TRBJ2-1, with 11 positions matching TRBD2. From germline, CDR1 is SGHTA and CDR2 FQGTGA. The CDR3 contains 15 residues. J lost 5 bases, V lost 5 bases, and 5 bases had no gene match. CDR3 in amino acids: CASSVTSGSHNEQFF. The CDR3 DNA follows: TGTGCCAGCAGCGTCACTAGCGGGAGCCACAATGAGCAGTTCTTC.

The V call is TRBV5-1, the J call TRBJ2-5; D is possibly TRBD1 (5 bases). The CDR3 extends over 14 amino acids. Deletions cut 4 bases from V and 11 bases from J, with 21 bases between. Germline CDR1 is SGHRS and CDR2 is YFSETQ. Written as DNA, the CDR3 is TGCGCCAGCAGCGCCGGCCAGGGCTGGGCCGGGCAGTACTTC. As protein: CASSAGQGWAGQYF.

The chain uses TRBV6-1 and TRBJ2-1; D gene uncertain. Trimming took 1 base from V and 14 from J, leaving 12 bases between them. Germline CDR1 is MNHNS and CDR2 is SASEGT. The CDR3 has 12 residues. CDR3 loop: CASSEVGLREFF. The CDR3 region has the DNA TGTGCCAGCAGTGAAGTCGGGCTTAGGGAGTTCTTC.

This chain links TRBV4-1 with TRBJ2-7; no clear D. V was pared by 2 bases and J by 3 bases, with 11 bases between. CDR1 and CDR2 (germline): MGHRA, YSYEKL. The CDR3 has 14 amino acids. CDR3 nucleotide sequence: TGCGCCAGCAGCCAACTTGGATCCATCTACGAGCAGTACTTC. Its protein is CASSQLGSIYEQYF.

The chain carries TRBV28 and TRBJ2-5, with TRBD1 matching 9 bases. The DNA matches TRBJ2-7 better at its end, which makes the J call doubtful. Per the germline V gene, CDR1 is MDHEN and CDR2 is SYDVKM. The CDR3 runs 14 residues. CDR3 DNA sequence: TGTGCCAGCAGGGATGGGACAGGGAGCTACGAGCAGTACTTC. The encoded protein is CASRDGTGSYEQYF.

The J gene is TRBJ1-5, the V gene TRBV28, with D tentatively TRBD1 (5 bases). The CDR3 runs 15 residues. Germline V gene lookup returns CDR1 MDHEN and CDR2 SYDVKM. Trimming removed 2 bases at V and 0 bases at J, with 8 bases between. The CDR3 loop reads CASSLGQLSNQPQHF. CDR3 DNA: TGTGCCAGCAGTTTAGGACAACTTAGCAATCAGCCCCAGCATTTT.